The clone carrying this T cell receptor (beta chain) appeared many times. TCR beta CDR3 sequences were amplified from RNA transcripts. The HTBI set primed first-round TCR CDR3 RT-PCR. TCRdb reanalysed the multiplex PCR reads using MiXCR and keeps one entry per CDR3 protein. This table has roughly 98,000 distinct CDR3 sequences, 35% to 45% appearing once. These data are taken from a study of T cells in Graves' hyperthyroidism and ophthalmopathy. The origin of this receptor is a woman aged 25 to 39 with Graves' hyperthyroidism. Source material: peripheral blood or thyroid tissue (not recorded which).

The CDR3 loop is CATSRLSGTRGQPQHF. The CDR3 nucleotides read TGTGCCACCAGCAGACTATCCGGGACGAGGGGTCAGCCCCAGCATTTT. The chain has TRBV15 and TRBJ1-5, with a tentative D call TRBD1 (5 bases). V lost 2 bases to trimming and J lost 6 bases, with 17 bases between them. Germline CDR1 LNHNV, CDR2 YYDKDF (reference sequence). The CDR3 totals 16 residues.